A single sample is the source of the 16 T cell receptor beta chains below, sequenced in a study of neurological immune-mediated disorders. The time point here: technical triplicate 3. One entry per CDR3 protein results from TCRdb running MiXCR on the 5' RACE reads. The sample includes some 30,000 distinct CDR3 sequences, approximately 15% seen only once; the top ten take less than 5.5%. The sequencing input was CD4+ T cells from blood. The receptor source for this set is a female donor with HTLV-1-associated myelopathy (HAM/TSP).

The table lists this clonotype with many counts. The chain links TRBV29-1 to TRBJ1-1; no clear D gene. Per the germline V gene, CDR1 is SQVTM and CDR2 is ANQGSEA. V gave up 4 bases and J gave up 1 base, with 13 bases separating them. CDR3 length equals 14 residues. The CDR3 nucleotides are TGCAGCGTTGGCGTGGACGCCCGGAACACTGAAGCTTTCTTT. The encoded protein is CSVGVDARNTEAFF. Full variable domain (rest looked up from reference TRBV29-1 and TRBJ1-1): SAVISQKPSRDICQRGTSLTIQCQVDSQVTMMFWYRQQPGQSLTLIATANQGSEATYESGFVIDKFPISRPNLTFSTLTVSNMSPEDSSIYLCSVGVDARNTEAFFGQGTRLTVV.

In this sample, this clonotype turned up many times. This rearrangement joins TRBV20-1 to TRBJ2-7; no clear D. There are 14 residues in the CDR3. Trimming left V 6 bases short and J 2 bases short, with 17 bases between. CDR1 and CDR2 from the germline V gene are DFQATT and SNEGSKA (reference sequence). The CDR3 coding sequence is TGCAGTGCCCCTCAGACTTTCCGTCCCTACGAGCAGTACTTC. It specifies CSAPQTFRPYEQYF.

Ten or more counts support this clonotype. This chain joins TRBV6-1 and TRBJ2-1; TRBD2 agrees at 9 bases. The CDR3 runs 14 residues. J lost 2 bases, V lost 8 bases, and 4 bases had no gene match. Germline CDR1 is MNHNS and CDR2 is SASEGT. The CDR3 protein is CASGAGGTYNEQFF. The CDR3 bases are TGTGCCAGCGGCGCGGGGGGGACCTACAATGAGCAGTTCTTC.

This chain links TRBV5-1 with TRBJ1-4; D gene uncertain. V was cut by 0 bases and J by 6 bases, with 12 bases left in between. The CDR3 covers 15 residues. Per the germline V gene, CDR1 is SGHRS and CDR2 is YFSETQ. The CDR3 region is CASSLALTRDEKLFF. The CDR3 DNA is TGCGCCAGCAGCTTGGCCCTGACCAGAGATGAAAAACTGTTTTTT.

This clonotype was seen repeatedly, ten times or more. This sequence joins TRBV7-2 and TRBJ2-3; 7 bases agree with TRBD2. V was pared by 5 bases and J by 6 bases, with 5 bases of the junction left unmatched. The CDR3 is 13 amino acids. Germline values: CDR1 SGHTA, CDR2 FQGNSA. CDR3 sequence (DNA): TGTGCCAGCAGCCCCGGGGGGTTTGATACGCAGTATTTT. It encodes CASSPGGFDTQYF.

This clonotype was seen at least ten times. The chain employs TRBV6-2 or TRBV6-3 and TRBJ2-2, with 8 bases identical to TRBD1. CDR3 length: 15 amino acids. CDR1 is MNHEY and CDR2 is SVGEGT in the germline V gene. The trim removed 5 bases at V and 5 bases at J, leaving 7 bases unmatched. The CDR3 DNA reads as TGTGCCAGCAGTACTGACAGGGGAGAGACCGGGGAGCTGTTTTTT. Translation gives CASSTDRGETGELFF.

This clonotype was recorded at least ten times. The chain combines TRBV18 with TRBJ1-6; D call uncertain. Looked up from germline, CDR1 is KGHSH and CDR2 is LQKENI. Trimming shortened V by 4 bases and J by 1 base, and 8 bases separated the two germline ends. The CDR3 extends over 15 amino acids. CDR3 amino acids: CASSLGLSYNSPLHF. Written as DNA, the CDR3 is TGTGCCAGCTCACTCGGTTTATCCTATAATTCACCCCTCCACTTT.

Ten or more counts support this clonotype. Here the CDR3 DNA reads TGTGCCAGCAGTTACGCGGGGGGGCTCGAGCAGTTCTTC. As protein: CASSYAGGLEQFF. This chain connects TRBV6-2 or TRBV6-3 to TRBJ2-1, with 9 bases lining up with TRBD2. V shed 2 bases, J shed 10 bases, and the junction held 3 bases outside the gene matches. This CDR3 has 13 residues. The germline V gene encodes CDR1 MNHEY and CDR2 SVGEGT.

The table lists this clonotype with many counts. The rearrangement links TRBV6-2 or TRBV6-3 to TRBJ1-5, with 9 bases lining up with TRBD1. The CDR3 has 16 residues. Germline-derived CDR1 and CDR2 are MNHEY and SVGEGT. V was clipped by 6 bases and J by 4 bases; unmatched bases: 10. CDR3: CASSFYSTGGNQPQHF. Written as DNA, the CDR3 is TGTGCCAGCAGCTTTTACTCGACAGGGGGGAATCAGCCCCAGCATTTT.

V is TRBV24-1 and J is TRBJ2-7; D possibly corresponds to TRBD1 (6 bases). CDR1 and CDR2 (germline): KGHDR, SFDVKD. The CDR3 length is 12 residues. The V end lost 7 bases, the J end lost 5 bases, and 11 bases lay between the germline ends. CDR3 sequence reads: CATRGGFDEQYF. For the CDR3, the DNA is TGTGCCACCAGAGGGGGATTCGACGAGCAGTACTTC.

This clonotype was counted many times. This chain links TRBV19 with TRBJ1-2, with 7 positions matching TRBD1. The CDR3 contains 15 residues. The ends lost 3 bases at V and 4 bases at J; junction bases unmatched: 8. CDR1 and CDR2 from the germline V gene are LNHDA and SQIVND (reference sequence). The CDR3 loop is CASSIFHRGSYGYTF. CDR3 sequence (DNA): TGTGCCAGTAGTATCTTCCACAGGGGCAGCTATGGCTACACCTTC.

A note on this clonotype: Given a much more abundant clone one base away, this may be a read error. V is TRBV18 and J is TRBJ2-1; tentative D call: TRBD1 (6 bases). Germline-derived CDR1 and CDR2 are KGHSH and LQKENI. The CDR3 has 16 amino acids. The CDR3 region is CTSSPPDSSGSDEQFF. Here the CDR3 DNA reads TGTACCAGCTCACCACCGGACAGTTCGGGGTCGGATGAGCAGTTCTTC.

In its sample, this clonotype was seen many times. This chain joins TRBV7-2 and TRBJ1-2; 9 positions agree with TRBD1. CDR3 length: 13 amino acids. Germline CDR1 SGHTA, CDR2 FQGNSA. Trimming took 4 bases from V and 5 from J; bases not matched to a gene: 2. CDR3 DNA: TGTGCCAGCAGCTCGGGACAGGGTTATGGCTACACCTTC. The encoded protein is CASSSGQGYGYTF.

At least ten counts were recorded for this clonotype. The chain has TRBV20-1 and TRBJ2-7; TRBD2 aligns across 7 bases. The CDR3 has 19 amino acids. With V trimmed by 0 bases and J by 3 bases, 20 bases remained unmatched. CDR1 is DFQATT and CDR2 is SNEGSKA in the germline V gene (reference sequence). The CDR3, as DNA: TGCAGTGCTAGAGATCGGCTAGCGGATCCATTTTTGCCAAGCTACGAGCAGTACTTC. It codes for CSARDRLADPFLPSYEQYF.

The V gene is TRBV27, the J gene TRBJ2-5; 7 positions agree with TRBD1. The germline gives CDR1 MNHEY, CDR2 SMNVEV (reference sequence). The CDR3 has 15 residues. Losses at the gene ends were 5 bases for V and 5 bases for J; bases not matched to a gene: 11. In DNA form, the CDR3 reads TGTGCCAGCAGTCCTAGGGCAGGGGGAGTGGAGACCCAGTACTTC. Amino acid sequence: CASSPRAGGVETQYF.

This clonotype qualifies as medium-sized. The V and J genes are TRBV27 and TRBJ2-7; possible D gene TRBD1, 5 bases. V dropped 2 bases and J dropped 6 bases, with 17 bases sitting between them. This CDR3 spans 15 amino acids. The V gene's germline CDR1 is MNHEY and CDR2 SMNVEV (reference sequence). CDR3 sequence reads: CASSLGRGASTEQYF. The CDR3 DNA reads as TGTGCCAGCAGTTTAGGGCGTGGGGCTTCTACCGAGCAGTACTTC.